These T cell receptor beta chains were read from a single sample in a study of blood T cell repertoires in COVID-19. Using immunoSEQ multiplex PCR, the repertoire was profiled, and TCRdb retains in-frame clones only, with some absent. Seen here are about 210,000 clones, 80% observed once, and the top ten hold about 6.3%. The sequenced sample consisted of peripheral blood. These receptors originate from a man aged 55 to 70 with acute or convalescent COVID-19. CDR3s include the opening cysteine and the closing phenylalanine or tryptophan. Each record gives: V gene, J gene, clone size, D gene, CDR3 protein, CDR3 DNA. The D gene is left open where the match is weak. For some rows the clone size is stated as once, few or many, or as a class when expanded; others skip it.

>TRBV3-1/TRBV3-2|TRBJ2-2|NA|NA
CASSQRGTGTGELFF
TGTGCCAGCAGCCAAAGGGGGACGGGGACCGGGGAGCTGTTTTTT
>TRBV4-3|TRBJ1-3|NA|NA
CASSQGDNRNTIYF
TGCGCCAGCAGCCAAGGCGATAACCGAAACACCATATATTTT
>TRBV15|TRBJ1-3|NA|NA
CATSRDRLSSGNTIYF
TGTGCCACCAGCAGAGATCGACTTTCCTCTGGAAACACCATATATTTT
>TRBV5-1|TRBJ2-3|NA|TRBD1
CASSSFPDRGGADTQYF
TGCGCCAGCAGCTCCTTTCCGGACAGGGGGGGAGCAGATACGCAGTATTTT
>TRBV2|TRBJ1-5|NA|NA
CASRATRGIPNQPQHF
TGTGCCAGCAGAGCCACCAGGGGCATACCCAATCAGCCCCAGCATTTT
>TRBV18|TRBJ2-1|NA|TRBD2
CASSLRTSSYNEQFF
TGTGCCAGCTCACTCCGGACTAGCAGCTACAATGAGCAGTTCTTC
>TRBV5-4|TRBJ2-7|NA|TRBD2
CASSLGGSGLAGGDEQYF
TGTGCCAGCAGCTTGGGTGGGTCGGGACTAGCGGGAGGAGACGAGCAGTACTTC
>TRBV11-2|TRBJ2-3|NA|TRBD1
CASSLGASGTGTDTQYF
TGTGCCAGCAGCTTAGGAGCGTCCGGGACAGGGACAGATACGCAGTATTTT
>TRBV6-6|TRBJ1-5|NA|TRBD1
CASSYSTGQVSSAQHF
TGTGCCAGCAGTTACTCGACGGGACAGGTTTCTTCGGCCCAGCATTTT
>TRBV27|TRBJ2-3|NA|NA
CASSSLPGGTDTQYF
TGTGCCAGCAGTTCTCTTCCGGGGGGCACAGATACGCAGTATTTT
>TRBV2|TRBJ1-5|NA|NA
CASMSGAFNQPQHF
TGTGCCAGCATGTCAGGGGCTTTCAATCAGCCCCAGCATTTT
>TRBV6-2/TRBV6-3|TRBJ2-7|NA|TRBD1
CASSPDRGYEQYF
TGTGCCAGCAGCCCGGACAGGGGATACGAGCAGTACTTC
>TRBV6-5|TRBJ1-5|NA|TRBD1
CASRPRGAGNQPQHF
TGTGCCAGCAGACCCAGGGGGGCTGGCAATCAGCCCCAGCATTTT
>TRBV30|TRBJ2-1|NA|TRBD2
CAWSGVAGVDRSSYNEQFF
TGTGCCTGGAGTGGAGTAGCGGGTGTGGATAGAAGCTCCTACAATGAGCAGTTCTTC
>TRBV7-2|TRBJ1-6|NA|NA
CASSLALYNSPLHF
TGTGCCAGCAGCTTAGCCCTATATAATTCACCCCTCCACTTT
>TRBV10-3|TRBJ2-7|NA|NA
CATRGGLIEGYRDDYEQYF
TGTGCCACCCGAGGAGGGCTTATAGAGGGTTATCGGGATGACTACGAGCAGTACTTC
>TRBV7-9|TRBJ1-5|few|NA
CASSLVANQPQHF
TGTGCCAGCAGCTTAGTCGCGAATCAGCCCCAGCATTTT
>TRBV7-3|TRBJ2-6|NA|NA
CASTPVEGNVLTF
TGTGCCAGCACCCCGGTAGAGGGCAACGTCCTGACTTTC
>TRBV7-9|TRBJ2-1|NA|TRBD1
CASSLGTPHDREIYNEQFF
TGTGCCAGCAGCTTGGGTACCCCTCACGACAGGGAAATTTACAATGAGCAGTTCTTC
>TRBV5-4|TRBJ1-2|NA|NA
CASSPDSLYGYTF
TGTGCCAGCAGCCCCGACAGCCTCTATGGCTACACCTTC
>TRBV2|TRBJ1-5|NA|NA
CASSDRGNQPQHF
TGTGCCAGCAGTGACAGGGGCAATCAGCCCCAGCATTTT
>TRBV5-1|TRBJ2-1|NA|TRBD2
CASSAGLAWNEQFF
TGCGCCAGCAGCGCGGGACTAGCGTGGAATGAGCAGTTCTTC
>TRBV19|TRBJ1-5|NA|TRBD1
CASSMGQLNQPQHF
TGTGCCAGTAGTATGGGACAGTTAAATCAGCCCCAGCATTTT
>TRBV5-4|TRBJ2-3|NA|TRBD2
CASSSGTSGEGTDTQYF
TGTGCCAGCAGCTCGGGTACTAGCGGAGAGGGCACAGATACGCAGTATTTT
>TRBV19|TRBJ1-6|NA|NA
CASSSGEEIHNSPLHF
TGTGCCAGTAGTTCCGGGGAAGAAATACATAATTCACCCCTCCACTTT
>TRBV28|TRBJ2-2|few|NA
CASRSWGAGELFF
TGTGCCAGCAGGTCGTGGGGGGCCGGGGAGCTGTTTTTT
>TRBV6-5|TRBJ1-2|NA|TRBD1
CASTLQTGVNYGYTF
TGTGCCAGCACCTTACAGACAGGGGTGAACTATGGCTACACCTTC
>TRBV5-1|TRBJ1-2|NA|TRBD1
CASSELTGGANYGYTF
TGCGCCAGCAGCGAACTGACAGGGGGCGCTAACTATGGCTACACCTTC
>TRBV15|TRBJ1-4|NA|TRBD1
CATQGGDRGPSNEKLFF
TGTGCCACCCAGGGGGGGGACAGGGGCCCTTCTAATGAAAAACTGTTTTTT
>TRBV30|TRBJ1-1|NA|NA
CAWAGGITEAFF
TGTGCCTGGGCGGGGGGGATCACTGAAGCTTTCTTT
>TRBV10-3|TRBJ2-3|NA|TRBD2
CAIGGDATDTQYF
TGTGCCATCGGGGGGGATGCCACAGATACGCAGTATTTT
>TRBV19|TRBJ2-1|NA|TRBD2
CASSQGLAGGRYNEQFF
TGTGCCAGTAGTCAAGGACTAGCGGGGGGCCGCTACAATGAGCAGTTCTTC
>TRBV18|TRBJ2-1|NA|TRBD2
CASSTLKGLAGATYNEQFF
TGTGCCAGCTCAACCTTGAAGGGACTAGCGGGAGCGACCTACAATGAGCAGTTCTTC
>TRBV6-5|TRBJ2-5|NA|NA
CASSRRQSVETQYF
TGTGCCAGCAGTCGACGACAGTCTGTCGAGACCCAGTACTTC
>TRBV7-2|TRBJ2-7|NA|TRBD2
CASSEGLAGILYEQYF
TGTGCCAGCAGCGAGGGCCTAGCGGGGATCCTCTACGAGCAGTACTTC
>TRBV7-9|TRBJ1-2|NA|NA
CASRQRHGEGYTF
TGTGCCAGCAGACAACGTCACGGGGAGGGCTACACCTTC
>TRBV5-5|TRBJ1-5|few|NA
CASSLRGGVTSNQPQHF
TGTGCCAGCAGCTTGCGAGGGGGGGTTACGAGCAATCAGCCCCAGCATTTT
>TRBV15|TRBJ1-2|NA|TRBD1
CATSPRTGGNGYTF
TGTGCCACCAGCCCACGGACAGGGGGCAATGGCTACACCTTC
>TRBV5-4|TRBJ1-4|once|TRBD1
CASSVTGPDEKLFF
TGTGCCAGCAGCGTGACAGGGCCGGATGAAAAACTGTTTTTT
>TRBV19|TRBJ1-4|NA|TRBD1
CASSTRQGGILNEKLFF
TGTGCCAGTAGTACGAGACAGGGGGGGATCCTTAATGAAAAACTGTTTTTT
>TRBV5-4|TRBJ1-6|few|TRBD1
CASSAGTGDSPLHF
TGTGCCAGCAGCGCCGGGACAGGGGATTCACCCCTCCACTTT
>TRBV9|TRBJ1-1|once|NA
CASSEGTLGPEAFF
TGTGCCAGCAGCGAAGGGACTTTGGGACCTGAAGCTTTCTTT
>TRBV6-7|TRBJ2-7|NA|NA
CASAIYGGGPYEQYF
TGTGCCAGCGCAATCTATGGGGGAGGCCCCTACGAGCAGTACTTC
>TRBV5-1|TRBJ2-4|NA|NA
CASSLGPLIGAKNIQYF
TGCGCCAGCAGCTTGGGTCCGCTAATCGGAGCCAAAAACATTCAGTACTTC
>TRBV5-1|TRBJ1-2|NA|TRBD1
CASSLAGQGAGYTF
TGCGCCAGCAGCTTGGCGGGACAGGGTGCCGGCTACACCTTC
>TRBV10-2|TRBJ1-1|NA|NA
CASREDRLPNTEAFF
TGCGCCAGCAGGGAGGACAGACTTCCGAACACTGAAGCTTTCTTT